The present TCR beta chain was sequenced within a study of radiation and T cells in renal cell carcinoma. For the study at large: Nephrectomy followed 15 Gy stereotactic body radiation by 4 weeks. Study results and limitations: Top tumor clonotypes rose in blood 2 weeks post-radiation, then contracted. Baseline intratumoral clonotype presence is unknown without pretreatment biopsies.

The CDR3 runs 16 residues. The V and J ends lost 3 bases and 4 bases respectively, with 17 bases between them. Per the germline V gene, CDR1 is SGHRS and CDR2 is YFSETQ. This clone was counted between two and nine times. What it binds is unknown. The sample's time point: blood 2 weeks post-SBRT. As for treatment: 15 Gy SBRT to primary tumor, nephrectomy 4 weeks later. The patient's renal cell carcinoma had clear cell pathology. TCRdb keeps only in-frame clones here, not all; method: immunoSEQ multiplex PCR. This sample has more than 150,000 clones, with approximately 90% found just once. This receptor was identified in a woman between 50 and 59 years old with renal cell carcinoma. The chain carries TRBV5-1 and TRBJ2-1, with D perhaps matching TRBD2 (6 bases). This material consisted of blood, taken from a patient whose treatment included radiotherapy and nephrectomy. CDR3: CASSWVVAVAYNEQFF. The CDR3 DNA follows: TGCGCCAGCAGCTGGGTAGTAGCGGTTGCTTACAATGAGCAGTTCTTC.